This TCR beta chain was profiled in a study of blood T cells in healthy people across ages. V lost 7 bases and J lost 3; bases outside the gene matches: 9. Germline loops: CDR1 SQVTM, CDR2 ANQGSEA. CDR3 length: 16 residues. At least ten counts were recorded for this clonotype. Antigen unknown. Sample-barcoded 5' priming and a J-beta primer mix drove a second PCR of roughly 6 to 12 cycles. Every sample gave at least 2.5 million paired-end reads containing CDR3. TCRdb processed the 5' RACE reads anew with MiXCR; each CDR3 protein has one entry. The table has approximately 730,000 distinct CDR3 sequences, roughly 47% seen once. General observations from the study: Diversity was higher, and naive CD4+ cells more numerous, in long-lived donors than in aged donors. While age rose, TCR beta diversity per million T cells dropped in a roughly linear way.

The sample providers were healthy Caucasian people from Russia, aged roughly 6 to 95. V and J are TRBV29-1 and TRBJ2-1, with TRBD2 identical over 13 bases. This TCR was recovered from an older woman in good health. The specimen was blood. The CDR3 nucleotides are TGCAGCGCTTCGGCGGGACTAGCGGGGTTCTACAATGAGCAGTTCTTC. Translating it yields CSASAGLAGFYNEQFF.